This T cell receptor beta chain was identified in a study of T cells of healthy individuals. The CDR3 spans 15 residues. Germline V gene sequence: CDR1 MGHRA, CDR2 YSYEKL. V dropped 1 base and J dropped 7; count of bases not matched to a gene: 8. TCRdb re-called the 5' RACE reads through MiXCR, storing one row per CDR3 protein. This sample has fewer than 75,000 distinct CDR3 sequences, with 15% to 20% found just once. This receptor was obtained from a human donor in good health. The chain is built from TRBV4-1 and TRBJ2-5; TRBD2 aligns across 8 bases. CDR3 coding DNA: TGCGCCAGCAGCCAAGTCGAGACCGGGAGGGGGACCCAGTACTTC. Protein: CASSQVETGRGTQYF.